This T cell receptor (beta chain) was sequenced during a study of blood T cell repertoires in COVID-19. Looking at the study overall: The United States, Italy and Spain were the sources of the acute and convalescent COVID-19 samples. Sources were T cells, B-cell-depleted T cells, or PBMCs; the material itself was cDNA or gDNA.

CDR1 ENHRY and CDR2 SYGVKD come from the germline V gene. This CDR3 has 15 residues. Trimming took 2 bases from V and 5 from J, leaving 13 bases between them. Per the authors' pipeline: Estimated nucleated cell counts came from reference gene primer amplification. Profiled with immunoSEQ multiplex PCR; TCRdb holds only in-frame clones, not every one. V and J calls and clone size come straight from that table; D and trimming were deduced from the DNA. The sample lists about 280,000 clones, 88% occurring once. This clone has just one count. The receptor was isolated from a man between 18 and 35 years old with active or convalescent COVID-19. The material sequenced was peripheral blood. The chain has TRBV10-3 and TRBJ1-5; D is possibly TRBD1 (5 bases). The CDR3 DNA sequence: TGTGCCATCAGTGAGGGGGCCGGGTTATATCAGCCCCAGCATTTT. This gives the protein CAISEGAGLYQPQHF.